Below are 11 T cell receptor beta chains sequenced from a single sample in a study of vaccination and CD4 T cells after COVID-19. What these receptors recognize is not known. Treatment defined: roughly nine-day PBMC culture with coronavirus spike peptide pools or control peptides (ViraFEST assay). Harvesting of the unexposed donor's CD4+ T cells predated the COVID-19 pandemic (2011-2018). The Oncomine TCR Beta short-read assay sequenced DNA from cultured CD4+ T cells. Each CDR3 protein is one row after TCRdb ran MiXCR on the PCR reads. The profile shows 7,000 or so distinct CDR3 sequences, about 40% of them singletons. Material for sequencing was CD4+ T cells from blood, cultured in vitro. These receptors were taken from a human donor in good health.

The V call is TRBV7-3, the J call TRBJ1-3; D is possibly TRBD1 (5 bases). The CDR3 covers 13 residues. The germline V and J ends were trimmed by 2 bases and 4 bases, with 6 bases remaining between them. Germline CDR1 and CDR2: SGHTA and FQGTGA. CDR3 region: CASSLRGGNTIYF. The CDR3 DNA sequence: TGTGCCAGCAGCTTACGGGGGGGAAACACCATATATTTT.

The chain uses TRBV20-1 and TRBJ1-1; the match to TRBD1 covers 8 bases. CDR3 size: 15 residues. CDR1 and CDR2 from the germline V gene are DFQATT and SNEGSKA (reference sequence). After removal of 2 bases from V and 5 bases from J, the junction contained 10 bases not matched to a gene. This CDR3 reads CSARQEQGVGTEAFF. The CDR3 region has the DNA TGCAGTGCTAGACAGGAACAGGGGGTCGGGACTGAAGCTTTCTTT.

The genes are TRBV27 and TRBJ2-5; TRBD2 matches 7 bases. The V gene end was trimmed by 3 bases and the J gene end by 4 bases; junction bases not matched to a gene: 8. This CDR3 region has 15 residues. CDR1 and CDR2 from the germline V gene are MNHEY and SMNVEV (reference sequence). The CDR3 nucleotides read TGTGCCAGCAGTTTCCTGGCGGGGGTGGGAGAGACCCAGTACTTC. This translates into CASSFLAGVGETQYF.

The genes are TRBV7-9 and TRBJ1-1, with D unresolved. Trimming left V 5 bases short and J 7 bases short, with 11 bases between. Germline lookup yields CDR1 SEHNR and CDR2 FQNEAQ (reference sequence). This CDR3 spans 12 amino acids. The CDR3 nucleotides read TGTGCCAGCAGCGCTTCGAGAGGTGAAGCTTTCTTT. This encodes CASSASRGEAFF.

The rearrangement uses TRBV6-1 and TRBJ1-6; perhaps TRBD1 as D (5 bases). CDR1 is MNHNS, CDR2 SASEGT, per germline. The CDR3 sequence is 13 residues long. The ends were cut back, 5 bases at V and 11 bases at J, with 13 bases in the middle. The CDR3 sequence is CASSPQGRAPLHF. The CDR3 DNA reads as TGTGCCAGCAGTCCCCAGGGTCGGGCACCCCTCCACTTT.

The chain's CDR3 is CATSDRTGNSYNEQFF. The CDR3 DNA reads TGTGCCACCAGTGACCGAACAGGGAACTCCTACAATGAGCAGTTCTTC. V and J are TRBV24-1 and TRBJ2-1, with D perhaps matching TRBD1 (6 bases). Looked up from germline, CDR1 is KGHDR and CDR2 is SFDVKD. The length of the CDR3 is 16 residues. V was cut by 4 bases and J by 0 bases, with 12 bases left in between.

This clonotype was observed a few times. The CDR3 bases are TGTGCCAGCAGCCCCGGGACCTACTCTGGAAACACCATATATTTT. Translation: CASSPGTYSGNTIYF. The chain joins TRBV7-2 to TRBJ1-3, with D possibly TRBD1 on 5 matching bases. V dropped 5 bases and J dropped 0 bases, with 11 bases sitting between them. The CDR3 is 15 residues long. CDR1 SGHTA and CDR2 FQGNSA come from the germline V gene.

This chain connects TRBV24-1 to TRBJ2-1, with 10 nucleotides matching TRBD1. CDR1 and CDR2 (germline): KGHDR, SFDVKD. This CDR3 has 13 residues. After removal of 9 bases from V and 8 bases from J, the junction contained 6 bases not matched to a gene. The DNA of the CDR3 is TGTGCCACCGGACAGGGGGTAATGGATGAGCAGTTCTTC. This translates into CATGQGVMDEQFF.

The chain is built from TRBV21-1 and TRBJ1-1; no DNA check was done on the table's D call, TRBD1. TRBV21-1 is a recognized pseudogene. This CDR3 is 14 amino acids long. CDR3 sequence reads: CASLSPPRDTEAFF. The CDR3 coding sequence is TGTGCCAGTCTTTCACCCCCAAGGGACACTGAAGCTTTCTTT.

This clonotype was seen more than once but under ten times. J is TRBJ1-6 and V is TRBV23-1, with no clear D. TRBV23-1 is assigned to the ORF class and has an uncertain function. This CDR3 contains 11 residues. V lost 7 bases and J lost 13, with 11 bases in between. The CDR3 is CASTEGGPLHF. CDR3 coding DNA: TGCGCCAGCACCGAAGGAGGGCCCCTCCACTTT.

The chain employs TRBV20-1 and TRBJ1-2; TRBD1 might be the D (6 bases). Germline CDR1 and CDR2: DFQATT and SNEGSKA (reference sequence). The CDR3 is 13 residues long. V lost 5 bases to trimming and J lost 6 bases, with 16 bases between them. The CDR3 here is CSAREGGRNGYTF. CDR3 coding DNA: TGCAGTGCTCGCGAGGGGGGACGGAATGGCTACACCTTC.